This T cell receptor (beta chain) was sequenced during a study of T cells after yellow fever vaccination (dated by TCRdb to about 2019). Describing the broader study: Libraries from fractions with low cell numbers were prepared with the SMART-Seq v4 Ultra Low Input RNA kit. To follow T-cell clones before and after both primary and booster YFV17D yellow fever vaccination, bulk TCR alpha and beta repertoires underwent longitudinal sequencing. Two healthy male donors made up the cohort, one aged 18 to 29 years and the other aged 30 to 39 years. Blood samples were taken at several timepoints before and after primary and secondary immunization, and bulk PBMC replicates and cell subsets were isolated. Study-wide findings and limitations: Only a couple of donors were included in the study, so the extent to which the findings can be generalized is limited. The secondary T-cell response was weaker than the primary response but faster, peaking on day 5 instead of day 15. FACS-sorted repertoires could contain abundant contaminating clonotypes from the bulk population, so computational filtering was required. A small fraction of clonotypes showed up in both the CD4 and CD8 compartments, probably as a result of convergent recombination. After the booster, most of the clones that had expanded following primary vaccination were detected again (just under 97% of CD4 and 85% to 90% of CD8), which suggests that memory was broadly maintained.

The CDR3 has 13 amino acids, counting the end cysteine and phenylalanine. Just the 39-base CDR3 DNA is kept, in frame starting at base 1. Based on the germline V gene (reference sequence), the CDR1 and CDR2 sequences are SEHNR and FQNEAQ. A distance of 9 bases separates the germline ends of V and J, which lose 0 bases and 7 bases respectively. Reading the label with the study, this specimen's treatment or condition is: live attenuated yellow fever vaccine strain. PBMCs were isolated from peripheral blood using a standard Ficoll-Paque protocol. Dynabeads CD4 and CD8 positive selection kits were used to isolate the CD4 and CD8 T-cell fractions. RNA was extracted with TriZol from bulk PBMCs, CD4 and CD8 fractions, and dextramer-positive and dextramer-negative fractions. Sequencing instrument: Illumina NovaSeq 6000. Synthesis of TCR cDNA relied on 5'RACE template switching, a step that introduced a universal primer site along with unique molecular identifiers. Priming of cDNA synthesis was performed from both the TCR alpha and TCR beta constant segments. Library amplification used two PCR steps, and the second PCR step added sample barcodes and sequencing adapters. Libraries were sequenced on Illumina HiSeq 2500 (2x100 bp) or NovaSeq (2x150 bp). The authors processed their data as follows. Demultiplexing of reads and collapsing into UMI consensus sequences were performed with MIGEC, and V(D)J alignment was carried out with MiXCR. Vaccine-responding clonotypes were defined with edgeR using replicate PBMC samples, requiring FDR below 0.01 and a log2 fold change above 5 up to day 15. Each bulk clonotype was labeled CD4 or CD8 based on which sequenced repertoire, CD4 or CD8, contained the clonotype at higher abundance. TCRdb cleaned the public reads at Q25 with fastp, built clones with MiXCR and kept in-frame beta chains. Each record represents a unique CDR3 protein, reported with the most common genes and DNA among its rows. TCRdb, not the authors, supplied the V and J calls. This sample is represented by about 170,000 distinct CDR3 sequences; about 11% of them were singletons. Together, the top ten hold 36% of the sample.

Concerning this clonotype itself: Its specific antigen is unknown. The record has no base qualities; no much larger clone is one base away.

This receptor chain uses TRBV7-9 and TRBJ1-1, with a weak D call of TRBD1 (5 bases match). The origin of this receptor is a man aged 18 to 30 who received the YFV17D yellow fever vaccine. The source material was CD8+ T cells sorted from PBMCs, sampled 15 days after the yellow fever booster vaccination. The CDR3 corresponds to CASSLAGQGEAFF. The DNA sequence is given as TGTGCCAGCAGCTTAGCGGGGCAAGGTGAAGCTTTCTTT.